The 21 T cell receptor beta chains reported below all come from one sample, sequenced in a study of T cell repertoires in cytomegalovirus infection. Their cognate antigens are unknown. TCRdb passed the reads through MiXCR, listing each CDR3 protein once. The table records 700,000 to 850,000 distinct CDR3 sequences, over 25% of them present only once. The input for sequencing was cultured CD8+ T cells from PBMCs, taken from culture after CMV antigen stimulation. The receptors originated from a human donor in good health (CMV status not recorded). Some clones in this sample may be carry-over from other donors' samples.

J is TRBJ1-2 and V is TRBV7-6, with 8 bases that match TRBD1. The CDR3 is 16 amino acids. The J segment lost 4 bases and the V segment lost 4 bases, leaving 11 bases of the junction unmatched. Germline V gene lookup returns CDR1 SGHVS and CDR2 FNYEAQ. The CDR3 reads CASSSSSWTGSYGYTF. For the CDR3, the DNA is TGTGCCAGCAGCTCCTCCAGTTGGACAGGGTCCTATGGCTACACCTTC.

J is TRBJ2-4 and V is TRBV19; 7 bases align to TRBD2. This CDR3 has 15 amino acids. V lost 2 bases to trimming and J lost 1 base; unmatched junction nucleotides: 2. Germline V gene lookup returns CDR1 LNHDA and CDR2 SQIVND (reference sequence). In DNA form, the CDR3 reads TGTGCCAGTAGTATAATGGGGGGGGCCAAAAACATTCAGTACTTC. This codes for CASSIMGGAKNIQYF. The variable domain in full, completed from reference TRBV19 and TRBJ2-4, reads DGGITQSPKYLFRKEGQNVTLSCEQNLNHDAMYWYRQDPGQGLRLIYYSQIVNDFQKGDIAEGYSVSREKKESFPLTVTSAQKNPTAFYLCASSIMGGAKNIQYFGAGTRLSVL.

The chain uses TRBV4-3 and TRBJ1-3, with no clear D. The CDR3 sequence is 13 residues long. Germline V lookup: CDR1 LGHNA, CDR2 YSLEER. V was cut by 1 base and J by 4 bases, with 5 bases left in between. Written as DNA, the CDR3 is TGCGCCAGCAGCCAAGTTTCCGGAAACACCATATATTTT. Translation: CASSQVSGNTIYF.

The J gene is TRBJ2-1, the V gene TRBV9; TRBD2 matches at 8 bases. Germline assignment: CDR1 SGDLS and CDR2 YYNGEE. This CDR3 is built from 16 residues. Trimming at V came to 4 bases and at J to 4 bases, leaving 10 bases not matched to a gene. CDR3 in amino acids: CASSTFQAGVYNEQFF. The CDR3, as DNA: TGTGCCAGCAGCACCTTTCAAGCGGGGGTTTACAATGAGCAGTTCTTC. The whole variable domain, filled in from reference TRBV9 and TRBJ2-1, reads DSGVTQTPKHLITATGQRVTLRCSPRSGDLSVYWYQQSLDQGLQFLIQYYNGEERAKGNILERFSAQQFPDLHSELNLSSLELGDSALYFCASSTFQAGVYNEQFFGPGTRLTVL.

V is TRBV6-1 and J is TRBJ2-2; D is unresolved. The CDR3 is made up of 12 amino acids. Germline-derived CDR1 and CDR2 are MNHNS and SASEGT. V was clipped by 7 bases and J by 3 bases, with 6 bases between them. The CDR3 loop is CASKFYTGELFF. CDR3 bases: TGTGCCAGCAAATTTTACACCGGGGAGCTGTTTTTT.

A few counts support this clonotype. The rearrangement uses TRBV5-4 and TRBJ1-4, with 11 bases matching TRBD1. Looked up from germline, CDR1 is SGHNT and CDR2 is YYREEE (reference sequence). The CDR3 length is 16 residues. V was clipped by 4 bases and J by 1 base; unmatched bases: 3. The CDR3 DNA is TGTGCCAGCAGCCCAGGGACAGGGGGAACTAATGAAAAACTGTTTTTT. Residues: CASSPGTGGTNEKLFF.

The chain uses TRBV9 and TRBJ2-1, with a weak D call TRBD1 (6 bases). Germline values: CDR1 SGDLS, CDR2 YYNGEE. Trimming pared 4 bases from V and 5 bases from J, leaving 19 bases between. The CDR3 extends over 16 amino acids. The CDR3 spells CASSSNTRDTDNEQFF. As DNA, the CDR3 is TGTGCCAGCAGCTCCAATACCCGGGACACCGACAATGAGCAGTTCTTC. Combining the CDR3 with reference TRBV9 and TRBJ2-1 gives the whole variable domain DSGVTQTPKHLITATGQRVTLRCSPRSGDLSVYWYQQSLDQGLQFLIQYYNGEERAKGNILERFSAQQFPDLHSELNLSSLELGDSALYFCASSSNTRDTDNEQFFGPGTRLTVL.

This clonotype was seen only once. The V call is TRBV5-6, the J call TRBJ1-5, with D possibly TRBD1 on 5 matching bases. CDR3 length: 14 amino acids. The ends were cut back, 4 bases at V and 4 bases at J, with 12 bases in the middle. Per the germline V gene, CDR1 is SGHDT and CDR2 is YYEEEE. The CDR3 coding sequence is TGTGCCAGCAGCCTGGGACGCCCTAATCAGCCCCAGCATTTT. It specifies CASSLGRPNQPQHF.

The chain couples TRBV6-1 to TRBJ2-6; D may be TRBD1 (6 bases). V shed 2 bases and J shed 2 bases, with 16 bases lying between them. Germline V lookup: CDR1 MNHNS, CDR2 SASEGT. This CDR3 comprises 18 residues. As DNA, the CDR3 is TGTGCCAGCAGTGAACTTAAACAGGGTTTTACTGGGGCCAACGTCCTGACTTTC. Residues: CASSELKQGFTGANVLTF.

The table lists this clonotype with many counts. This chain uses TRBV7-2 with TRBJ2-3; D is unresolved. Per germline, CDR1 SGHTA and CDR2 FQGNSA. The CDR3 runs 13 residues. V shed 0 bases and J shed 4 bases, with 5 bases lying between them. The CDR3 nucleotides are TGTGCCAGCAGCTTAGCGCCTCCAGATACGCAGTATTTT. As protein: CASSLAPPDTQYF.

The chain is built from TRBV2 and TRBJ2-7; maybe TRBD2 (7 bases). This CDR3 comprises 15 residues. The V end was cut by 3 bases, the J end by 0 bases, with 12 bases between. The germline V gene has CDR1 SNHLY and CDR2 FYNNEI. The CDR3 is CASSDLGGPSYEQYF. As DNA, the CDR3 is TGTGCCAGCAGTGACTTGGGGGGGCCCTCCTACGAGCAGTACTTC.

This clonotype has just a few counts. This chain uses TRBV18 with TRBJ2-7; TRBD1 matches at 8 bases. The germline CDR1 and CDR2 sequences are KGHSH and LQKENI. V lost 2 bases, J lost 5 bases, and 23 bases stayed unmatched. The CDR3 is made up of 20 amino acids. CDR3 nucleotides: TGTGCCAGCTCACCAATTCGATTCGACAGGGACAGGAGGGGCCTCCACGAGCAGTACTTC. It is translated as CASSPIRFDRDRRGLHEQYF.

This chain links TRBV10-2 with TRBJ2-7; D possibly corresponds to TRBD1 (5 bases). Germline V gene lookup returns CDR1 WSHSY and CDR2 SAAADI. Trimming took 3 bases from V and 1 from J, leaving 16 bases between them. The CDR3 sequence is 16 residues long. The CDR3 loop reads CASSDTGWGDSYEQYF. For the CDR3, the DNA is TGCGCCAGCAGTGACACCGGGTGGGGCGATTCCTACGAGCAGTACTTC.

This clonotype was observed a handful of times. The chain joins TRBV28 to TRBJ2-5; D perhaps matches TRBD1 (6 bases). Looked up from germline, CDR1 is MDHEN and CDR2 is SYDVKM. The length of the CDR3 is 18 residues. Trimming took 3 bases from V and 2 from J, leaving 22 bases between them. This CDR3 reads CASSFALGQPQPQETQYF. The CDR3 nucleotides are TGTGCCAGCAGTTTTGCCTTAGGACAGCCTCAGCCTCAAGAGACCCAGTACTTC.

The gene calls are TRBV12-3 or TRBV12-4 and TRBJ1-5; no clear D gene. V was clipped by 2 bases and J by 5 bases, with 10 bases between them. The CDR3 length is 14 residues. The CDR3 bases are TGTGCCAGCAGTTTATTCTCTGGGGATCAGCCCCAGCATTTT. Amino acid sequence: CASSLFSGDQPQHF.

Many counts were recorded for this clonotype. This rearrangement joins TRBV25-1 to TRBJ2-1; 13 bases map to TRBD2. Germline V gene data show CDR1 as MGHDK and CDR2 as SYGVNS. Unmatched junction bases numbered 2, after V lost 7 bases and J lost 2 bases. CDR3 length: 15 amino acids. The CDR3 coding sequence is TGTGCCAGCACTACTAGCGGGGGGGCCTACAATGAGCAGTTCTTC. Protein product: CASTTSGGAYNEQFF.

This CDR3 is CASSPSEGTSHNEQFF. CDR3 DNA sequence: TGTGCCAGCAGCCCCTCAGAGGGGACTTCCCACAATGAGCAGTTCTTC. The chain carries TRBV4-2 and TRBJ2-1; possible D gene TRBD2, 6 bases. CDR3 length equals 16 residues. V lost 4 bases and J lost 5, with 18 bases in between. Germline V gene sequence: CDR1 LGHNA, CDR2 YNFKEQ.

This clonotype was observed a handful of times. This chain connects TRBV11-1 to TRBJ1-1; a weak D match, TRBD1 (6 bases). The germline V gene has CDR1 SGHAT and CDR2 FQDESV (reference sequence). V was shortened by 3 bases and J by 8 bases, with 16 bases between the two germline ends. This CDR3 is 14 amino acids long. The CDR3 coding sequence is TGTGCCAGCAGCTTCCCAACAGGGAGCTGGGAAGCTTTCTTT. Translated: CASSFPTGSWEAFF.

This sequence joins TRBV27 and TRBJ2-1; 7 nucleotides match TRBD2. The CDR3 is 14 amino acids. J lost 8 bases, V lost 5 bases, and 9 bases had no gene match. Germline V gene lookup returns CDR1 MNHEY and CDR2 SMNVEV (reference sequence). The CDR3 reads CASSPLVAGDEQFF. The CDR3 DNA is TGTGCCAGCAGTCCCCTAGTTGCGGGGGATGAGCAGTTCTTC.

The rearrangement uses TRBV3-1 and TRBJ2-1; 9 bases are a match to TRBD2. This CDR3 is built from 14 residues. Germline V gene data show CDR1 as LGHDT and CDR2 as YNNKEL (reference sequence). V lost 6 bases and J lost 5; bases outside the gene matches: 5. In nucleotides, the CDR3 is TGTGCCAGCAGTGAGCGGGGGGCCCACAATGAGCAGTTCTTC. Residues: CASSERGAHNEQFF.

The rearrangement uses TRBV12-3 or TRBV12-4 and TRBJ2-3, with D tentatively TRBD2 (6 bases). This CDR3 region has 18 residues. V lost 6 bases and J lost 1, with 23 bases in between. The CDR3 DNA reads TGTGCCAGCAGGTTATACGGGGAGGTTGACACGGGCACAGATACGCAGTATTTT. This translates into CASRLYGEVDTGTDTQYF.